This TCR beta chain is from a study of shared clonotypes between healthy human individuals. Study-wide results and limits: The naive CD4 repertoires of a few donors were compared, and about 5% of clonotypes were shared. In having few donors, the study represented limited genetic and exposure-history diversity.

Deletions cut 3 bases from V and 4 bases from J, with 9 bases between. CDR3 length: 13 residues. Germline lookup yields CDR1 KGHSH and CDR2 LQKENI. Using immunoSEQ multiplex PCR, the repertoire was profiled, and TCRdb retains in-frame clones only, with some absent. This table has hundreds of thousands of clones, around 67% appearing once. In its sample, this clone was seen once. The antigen is not known. This sample includes further DNA sequences coding for the same CDR3. The chain is built from TRBV18 and TRBJ2-5; TRBD2 might be the D (6 bases). The TCR comes from a man aged 25 to 40 in good health. The sample consisted of memory CD4+ T cells sorted from blood. Specified subset: CD45RA-negative fraction. The CDR3 region is CASSPVGGETQYF. The CDR3 coding sequence is TGTGCCAGCTCACCCGTGGGGGGAGAGACCCAGTACTTC.